What follows describes a single T cell receptor beta chain. What it recognizes is unknown. This CDR3 is built from 14 residues. The germline V gene has CDR1 ENHRY and CDR2 SYGVKD. V lost 0 bases, J lost 2 bases, and 8 bases lay in between. For TCR beta, libraries came from quantitative 5'-RACE with molecular barcodes. From the 5' RACE reads, TCRdb called clonotypes with MiXCR, one entry per CDR3 protein. This repertoire shows 700,000 or so distinct CDR3 sequences, around a fifth found once; its top ten account for under 20%. The sample comes from a study of CD8 T cells in ankylosing spondylitis. Study findings and constraints: Relatively rare in peripheral blood, disease-linked clones were also CD8+. A TCR beta motif of roughly eight highly homologous variants seemed to mark ankylosing spondylitis blood. Certain motif variants had earlier been reported in reactive arthritis synovial fluid and blood. The clones that were linked to disease were reported to be significantly enriched in matched synovial fluid samples from ankylosing spondylitis patients.

The V call is TRBV10-3, the J call TRBJ2-7, with a weak D call TRBD1 (5 bases). Specimen: blood, either unsorted or a sorted T cell fraction (not recorded which). The sequence came from a male donor with ankylosing spondylitis. The CDR3 spells CAISESGATYEQYF. The CDR3 nucleotides read TGTGCCATCAGTGAGTCAGGGGCGACCTACGAGCAGTACTTC.